Sequencing of this TCR beta chain was carried out in a study of cytomegalovirus exposure and HLA in healthy donors. Germline CDR1 LNHDA, CDR2 SQIVND (reference sequence). V was pared by 8 bases and J by 9 bases, with 19 bases between. The CDR3 contains 13 residues. Amplification used 60 Vbeta primers and 13 Jbeta primers. Profiled with immunoSEQ multiplex PCR; TCRdb holds only in-frame clones, not every one. The sample holds about 130,000 clones, 64% seen once. This chain connects TRBV19 to TRBJ1-1; D not resolved. This TCR derives from a woman aged 40-49 years in good health and CMV-seronegative. What was sequenced was PBMCs. The CDR3 protein is CASENPVVRKAFF. CDR3 coding DNA: TGTGCCAGTGAAAACCCGGTGGTGAGGAAAGCTTTCTTT.